A single sample gave rise to the 10 T cell receptor beta chains below, sequenced in a study of T-cell memory formation after mild COVID-19. MiXCR, run by TCRdb on the 5' RACE reads, gives a single entry per CDR3 protein. The table lists some 110,000 distinct CDR3 sequences, 9.5% to 15% of them singletons. Sequenced material: PBMCs or a T cell subset sorted from them (not recorded which). The receptors here all came from an adult woman who had mild COVID-19 (a few samples of this study predate the infection). Cell type and time point are not known.

This clonotype was found a few times. In DNA, the CDR3 is TGCGCCAGCAGCCCCGGGACAGGGACGGGCGAGCAGTACTTC. Translated: CASSPGTGTGEQYF. This chain connects TRBV4-3 to TRBJ2-7; TRBD1 aligns across 9 bases. CDR3 length: 14 residues. The J segment lost 6 bases and the V segment lost 4 bases, leaving 7 bases of the junction unmatched. Germline CDR1 LGHNA, CDR2 YSLEER.

This clonotype appeared a few times. This rearrangement joins TRBV4-2 to TRBJ2-6; 7 bases agree with TRBD1. CDR3 length: 18 amino acids. Germline V gene sequence: CDR1 LGHNA, CDR2 YNFKEQ. The J segment lost 3 bases and the V segment lost 8 bases, leaving 16 bases of the junction unmatched. CDR3 DNA: TGTGCCAGCGCTGCCGGGACAGTCGTTATGTATGGGGCCAACGTCCTGACTTTC. It is translated as CASAAGTVVMYGANVLTF.

This clonotype came up many times. The J gene is TRBJ1-1, the V gene TRBV7-3; TRBD1 aligns across 8 bases. The CDR3 contains 14 residues. The germline V gene encodes CDR1 SGHTA and CDR2 FQGTGA. J lost 5 bases, V lost 6 bases, and 8 bases had no gene match. The CDR3: CASSTGGMGTEAFF. CDR3 DNA sequence: TGTGCCAGCAGTACAGGGGGAATGGGGACTGAAGCTTTCTTT.

This chain connects TRBV7-3 to TRBJ1-2; D ambiguous. There are 15 residues in the CDR3. The V gene lost 2 bases and the J gene lost 3 bases, with 13 bases spanning the gap. The germline V gene encodes CDR1 SGHTA and CDR2 FQGTGA. The CDR3 DNA reads TGTGCCAGCAGCTTATTCGTAGGGAAGGACTATGGCTACACCTTC. Translation gives CASSLFVGKDYGYTF.

The V call is TRBV25-1, the J call TRBJ1-2; D is undetermined. The CDR3 has 19 amino acids. Germline V gene data show CDR1 as MGHDK and CDR2 as SYGVNS. V lost 3 bases to trimming and J lost 0 bases, with 23 bases between them. CDR3 amino acids: CASSDAQVGMSGPNYGYTF. As DNA, the CDR3 is TGTGCCAGCAGTGATGCGCAGGTGGGGATGTCTGGCCCTAACTATGGCTACACCTTC.

This clonotype was counted many times. This chain uses TRBV7-6 with TRBJ2-7, with 11 nucleotides matching TRBD1. J gave up 7 bases and V 6 bases, and 5 bases lay outside the gene matches. Germline-derived CDR1 and CDR2 are SGHVS and FNYEAQ. This CDR3 spans 13 amino acids. CDR3 region: CASRPDRGLEQYF. The CDR3 nucleotides are TGTGCCAGCAGGCCGGACAGGGGGCTTGAGCAGTACTTC.

The chain is built from TRBV24-1 and TRBJ1-2; 8 bases are shared with TRBD1. The CDR3 is made up of 14 amino acids. CDR1 and CDR2 (germline): KGHDR, SFDVKD. J was trimmed by 3 bases and V by 4 bases; bases with no gene match: 3. The CDR3 sequence: CATSDPDRDYGYTF. DNA of the CDR3: TGTGCCACCAGTGACCCGGACAGGGACTATGGCTACACCTTC.

CDR3 in amino acids: CAWAYGQETQYF. The CDR3 region has the DNA TGTGCCTGGGCGTACGGCCAAGAGACCCAGTACTTC. This chain joins TRBV30 and TRBJ2-5; D is unresolved. Per germline, CDR1 GTSNPN and CDR2 SVGIG (reference sequence). The CDR3 totals 12 residues. The germline V and J ends were trimmed by 5 bases and 1 base, with 8 bases remaining between them. The full variable domain, in which reference TRBV30 and TRBJ2-5 provide the parts outside the CDR3, is SQTIHQWPATLVQPVGSPLSLECTVEGTSNPNLYWYRQAAGRGLQLLFYSVGIGQISSEVPQNLSASRPQDRQFILSSKKLLLSDSGFYLCAWAYGQETQYFGPGTRLLVL.

The chain employs TRBV20-1 and TRBJ2-2, with no clear D. The CDR3 has 12 residues. V lost 3 bases and J 2 bases, leaving 4 bases between the germline ends. Per the germline V gene, CDR1 is DFQATT and CDR2 is SNEGSKA (reference sequence). CDR3 loop: CSARINTGELFF. CDR3 coding DNA: TGCAGTGCTAGGATAAACACCGGGGAGCTGTTTTTT.

The chain is built from TRBV25-1 and TRBJ2-2; 10 nucleotides align to TRBD1. This CDR3 comprises 20 residues. CDR1 is MGHDK and CDR2 is SYGVNS in the germline V gene. V gave up 3 bases and J gave up 3 bases; unmatched junction bases: 16. The CDR3: CASSDRTGTGASVYTGELFF. The DNA for the CDR3 is TGTGCCAGCAGTGACCGTACCGGGACAGGGGCCTCGGTCTACACCGGGGAGCTGTTTTTT.